Listed here is a single T cell receptor beta chain. Germline V lookup: CDR1 SNHLY, CDR2 FYNNEI. The CDR3 consists of 14 residues. The ends were cut back, 9 bases at V and 0 bases at J, with 15 bases in the middle. The data belong to a study of blood T cell repertoires in COVID-19. Looking at the study overall: Some COVID-19 samples were acute and others convalescent; all came from the United States, Italy and Spain. T cells, B-cell-depleted T cells, or PBMCs supplied cDNA or gDNA.

How the authors handled the data: Quantification of nucleated cells was approximated via reference gene primer amplification. TCRdb keeps only in-frame clones here, not all; method: immunoSEQ multiplex PCR. The V and J calls and the clone size are those of that table, but D and trimming were determined from the DNA. The data show fewer than 500,000 clones, about 89% seen once. This TCR came from a woman aged 25-40 years with acute or convalescent COVID-19. The chain links TRBV2 to TRBJ2-7; tentatively, D is TRBD2 (5 bases). The sequenced material came from peripheral blood. CDR3 in DNA: TGTGCCAGTCAGGACTGGGGAGTCTCCTACGAGCAGTACTTC. It translates to CASQDWGVSYEQYF.